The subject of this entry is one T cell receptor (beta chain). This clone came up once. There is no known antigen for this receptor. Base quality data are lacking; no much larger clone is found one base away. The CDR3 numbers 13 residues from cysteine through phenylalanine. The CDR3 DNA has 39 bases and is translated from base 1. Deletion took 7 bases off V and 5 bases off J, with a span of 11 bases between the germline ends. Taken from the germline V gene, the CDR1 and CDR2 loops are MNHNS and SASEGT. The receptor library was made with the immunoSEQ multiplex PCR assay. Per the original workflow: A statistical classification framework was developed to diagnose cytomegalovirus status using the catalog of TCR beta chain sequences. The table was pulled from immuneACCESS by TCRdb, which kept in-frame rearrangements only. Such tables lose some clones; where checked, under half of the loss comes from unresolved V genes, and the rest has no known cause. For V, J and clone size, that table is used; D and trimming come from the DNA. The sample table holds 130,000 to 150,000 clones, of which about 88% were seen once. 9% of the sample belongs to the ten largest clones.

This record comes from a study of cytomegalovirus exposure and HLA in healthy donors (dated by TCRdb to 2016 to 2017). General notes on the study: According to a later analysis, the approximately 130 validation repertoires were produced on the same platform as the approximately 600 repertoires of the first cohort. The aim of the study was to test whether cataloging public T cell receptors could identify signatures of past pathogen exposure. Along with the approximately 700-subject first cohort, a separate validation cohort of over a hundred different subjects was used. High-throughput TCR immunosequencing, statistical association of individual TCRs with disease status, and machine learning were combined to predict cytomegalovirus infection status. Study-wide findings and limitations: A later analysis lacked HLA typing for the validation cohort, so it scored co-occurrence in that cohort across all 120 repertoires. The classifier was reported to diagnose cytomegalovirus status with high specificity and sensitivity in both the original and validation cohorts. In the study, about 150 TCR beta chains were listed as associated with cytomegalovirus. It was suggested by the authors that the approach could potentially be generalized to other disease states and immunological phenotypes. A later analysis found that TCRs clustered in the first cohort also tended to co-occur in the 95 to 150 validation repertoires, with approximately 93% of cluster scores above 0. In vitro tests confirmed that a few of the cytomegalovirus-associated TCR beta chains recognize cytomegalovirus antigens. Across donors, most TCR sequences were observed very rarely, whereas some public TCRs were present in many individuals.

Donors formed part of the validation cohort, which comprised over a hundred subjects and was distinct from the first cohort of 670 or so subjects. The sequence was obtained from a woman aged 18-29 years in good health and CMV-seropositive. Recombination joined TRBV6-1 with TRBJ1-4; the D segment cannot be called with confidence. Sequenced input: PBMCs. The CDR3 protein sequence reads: CASTRQVNEKLFF. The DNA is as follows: TGTGCCAGCACCAGGCAGGTGAATGAAAAACTGTTTTTT.